The clone carrying this T cell receptor (beta chain) was recorded only once. The antigen is unknown. The data derive from a study of blood T cells in healthy people across ages. Study-level information: Roughly one uniquely barcoded beta molecule per two T cells was captured. Study-wide results and caveats: Age advanced and TCR beta diversity per million T cells fell, roughly linearly. Across samples, TCR beta diversity tracked strongly with naive T cell percentage.

Combining a sample-barcoded 5' primer with a J-beta primer mix, a second PCR ran for roughly 6 to 11 cycles. With 12 random nucleotides, a template-switch adaptor tagged each individual cDNA molecule. From the 5' RACE reads, TCRdb called clonotypes with MiXCR, one entry per CDR3 protein. In the table there are around 1.5 million distinct CDR3 sequences, almost 35% of which are singletons. The V gene's germline CDR1 is DFQATT and CDR2 SNEGSKA (reference sequence). This CDR3 comprises 13 residues. The germline V and J ends were trimmed by 5 bases and 4 bases, with 12 bases remaining between them. This clonotype was obtained from a woman in her thirties in good health. The specimen sequenced was blood. J is TRBJ2-1 and V is TRBV20-1; tentative D call: TRBD2 (5 bases). This CDR3 is CSAASPDYNEQFF. CDR3 coding DNA: TGCAGTGCTGCTAGCCCCGATTACAATGAGCAGTTCTTC.